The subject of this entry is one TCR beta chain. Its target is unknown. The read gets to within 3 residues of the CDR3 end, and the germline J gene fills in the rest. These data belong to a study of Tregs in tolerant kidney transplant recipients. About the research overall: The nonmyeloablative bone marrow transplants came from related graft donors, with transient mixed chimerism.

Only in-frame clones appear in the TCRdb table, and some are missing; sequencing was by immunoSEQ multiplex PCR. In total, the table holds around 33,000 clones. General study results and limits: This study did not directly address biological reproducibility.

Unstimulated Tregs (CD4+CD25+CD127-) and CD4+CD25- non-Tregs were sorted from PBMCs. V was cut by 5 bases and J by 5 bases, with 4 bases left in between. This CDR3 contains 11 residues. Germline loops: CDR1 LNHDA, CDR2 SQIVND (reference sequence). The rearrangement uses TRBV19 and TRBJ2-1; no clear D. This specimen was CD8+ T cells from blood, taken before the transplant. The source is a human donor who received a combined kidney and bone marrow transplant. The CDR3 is CASSEDNEQFF. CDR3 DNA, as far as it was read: TGTGCCAGTAGTGAGGACAATGAG.